These 9 T cell receptor beta chains originate from one sample sequenced in a study of T cell responses to AZD1222 COVID-19 vaccine. This table comes from immunoSEQ multiplex PCR, and its TCRdb copy is limited to in-frame clones, with some not included. The repertoire holds around 130,000 clones, 93% seen once, with 5.4% in the top ten. The specimen was peripheral blood, collected on day 0 of AZD1222 vaccination. The receptors were sampled from an adult in good health.

This chain links TRBV4-2 with TRBJ1-4; TRBD1 agrees at 7 bases. Germline CDR1 and CDR2: LGHNA and YNFKEQ. V lost 4 bases, J lost 0 bases, and 5 bases stayed unmatched. The CDR3 loop spans 16 amino acids. The CDR3 here is CASSPGQEATNEKLFF. Written as DNA, the CDR3 is TGTGCCAGCAGCCCTGGACAGGAAGCAACTAATGAAAAACTGTTTTTT.

The V and J genes are TRBV6-5 and TRBJ2-7; D ambiguous. Germline V gene data show CDR1 as MNHEY and CDR2 as SVGAGI. With 7 bases removed from V and 1 base from J, the gap between germline ends came to 11 bases. The length of the CDR3 is 13 residues. This chain's CDR3 is CASKVPSSYEQYF. The DNA of the CDR3 is TGTGCCAGCAAGGTACCCAGTTCCTACGAGCAGTACTTC.

The chain is built from TRBV19 and TRBJ1-1; a possible D gene is TRBD1 (5 bases). V lost 9 bases, J lost 2 bases, and 13 bases lay in between. Germline CDR1 reads LNHDA; CDR2 reads SQIVND (reference sequence). There are 13 residues in the CDR3. CDR3 sequence: CASRHTGNTEAFF. DNA for the CDR3: TGTGCCAGCAGGCATACAGGTAACACTGAAGCTTTCTTT.

The CDR3 protein is CASSFRSNQPQHF. As DNA, the CDR3 is TGTGCCAGCAGTTTCCGTAGCAATCAGCCCCAGCATTTT. The gene calls are TRBV6-5 and TRBJ1-5; D not certain. The V and J ends lost 4 bases and 0 bases respectively, with 4 bases between them. Germline CDR1 is MNHEY and CDR2 is SVGAGI. This CDR3 has 13 residues.

The rearrangement uses TRBV28 and TRBJ1-1, with D perhaps matching TRBD1 (5 bases). V was trimmed by 4 bases and J by 1 base, leaving 19 bases between them. CDR3 length equals 17 residues. Looked up from germline, CDR1 is MDHEN and CDR2 is SYDVKM. This chain's CDR3 is CASSSRTTGGTNTEAFF. CDR3 nucleotides: TGTGCCAGCAGTTCTCGTACTACTGGTGGGACGAACACTGAAGCTTTCTTT.

The rearrangement links TRBV19 to TRBJ2-3; D is perhaps TRBD1 (5 bases). CDR1 is LNHDA and CDR2 is SQIVND in the germline V gene (reference sequence). Trimming cost V 9 bases and J 2 bases, with 12 bases left between them. This CDR3 has 13 amino acids. Here the CDR3 reads CASWGRYTDTQYF. In nucleotides, the CDR3 is TGTGCCAGCTGGGGCCGCTACACAGATACGCAGTATTTT.

This clone appeared once. The V and J genes are TRBV4-2 and TRBJ2-7; D is undetermined. Germline lookup yields CDR1 LGHNA and CDR2 YNFKEQ. V dropped 0 bases and J dropped 0 bases, with 9 bases sitting between them. This CDR3 comprises 15 residues. CDR3 in DNA: TGTGCCAGCAGCCAAGAAGTCCACTACTCCTACGAGCAGTACTTC. Protein sequence: CASSQEVHYSYEQYF.

V is TRBV18 and J is TRBJ2-7; perhaps TRBD1 as D (6 bases). Between the trimmed V and J ends, which lost 3 bases and 7 bases, there was a span of 13 bases. From germline, CDR1 is KGHSH and CDR2 LQKENI. The CDR3 loop spans 13 amino acids. Written as DNA, the CDR3 is TGTGCCAGCTCACCGCGGACAGTTTGGGAGCAGTACTTC. Encoded protein: CASSPRTVWEQYF. Full variable domain (missing parts from reference TRBV18 and TRBJ2-7): NAGVMQNPRHLVRRRGQEARLRCSPMKGHSHVYWYRQLPEEGLKFMVYLQKENIIDESGMPKERFSAEFPKEGPSILRIQQVVRGDSAAYFCASSPRTVWEQYFGPGTRLTVT.

The J gene is TRBJ2-7, the V gene TRBV5-1, with TRBD2 matching 9 bases. The junction had 5 bases not matched to a gene; V was cut back by 4 bases and J by 3 bases. The germline V gene encodes CDR1 SGHRS and CDR2 YFSETQ. This CDR3 has 14 amino acids. For the CDR3, the DNA is TGCGCCAGCAGCCCTAGACTAGCGGACTACGAGCAGTACTTC. It encodes CASSPRLADYEQYF.